Listed below are T cell receptor beta chains from one sample, sequenced in a study of blood T cell repertoires in COVID-19. Sequencing used immunoSEQ multiplex PCR; TCRdb keeps in-frame clones, though not all of them. This table holds 100,000 to 150,000 clones, around 87% found once. Sequencing input: peripheral blood. Receptors were obtained from a woman aged 60-70 years with acute or convalescent COVID-19. Each CDR3 is given with its conserved first and last residue. D genes are given only for firm matches. Clone size is given for some rows only: seen once, a few or many times, or a class if the clone is expanded.

clone size	D gene	J gene	V gene	CDR3 protein	CDR3 DNA
.	.	TRBJ2-2	TRBV6-5	CASSSRREMITGELFF	TGTGCCAGCAGTTCCCGACGGGAGATGATCACCGGGGAGCTGTTTTTT
.	.	TRBJ1-4	TRBV19	CASNLGRPGDEKLFF	TGTGCCAGTAACCTAGGGCGGCCAGGGGATGAAAAACTGTTTTTT
.	TRBD1	TRBJ2-7	TRBV14	CASSVRDRDYEQYF	TGTGCCAGCAGCGTCCGGGACAGGGACTACGAGCAGTACTTC
.	TRBD1	TRBJ1-6	TRBV5-1	CASSFGFLPLRQGPNNSPLHF	TGCGCCAGCAGCTTTGGGTTTTTACCCCTACGACAGGGGCCGAATAATTCACCCCTCCACTTT
.	.	TRBJ1-6	TRBV4-2	CASSQVGGAQDNSPLHF	TGTGCCAGCAGCCAAGTAGGCGGGGCGCAAGATAATTCACCCCTCCACTTT
.	.	TRBJ1-2	TRBV29-1	CSALVSTGGYTF	TGCAGCGCCCTGGTCTCGACGGGTGGCTACACCTTC
.	.	TRBJ1-3	TRBV19	CATHTGSGNTIYF	TGTGCCACCCACACAGGATCTGGAAACACCATATATTTT
few	.	TRBJ2-1	TRBV7-9	CASSRTEVEQFF	TGTGCCAGCAGCCGTACCGAGGTTGAGCAGTTCTTC
.	.	TRBJ1-2	TRBV6-2/TRBV6-3	CASSSPGTSGYGYTF	TGTGCCAGCAGTTCCCCCGGGACTTCAGGCTATGGCTACACCTTC
.	.	TRBJ1-3	TRBV30	CASAEGGGGGNTIYF	TGTGCCTCTGCGGAGGGCGGGGGAGGTGGAAACACCATATATTTT
.	TRBD1	TRBJ1-1	TRBV2	CASTQTGQNTEAFF	TGTGCCAGCACCCAGACAGGGCAGAACACTGAAGCTTTCTTT
.	TRBD1	TRBJ1-1	TRBV10-3	CAISPGQGRGSTEAFF	TGTGCCATCAGTCCGGGACAGGGGAGAGGTAGCACTGAAGCTTTCTTT
.	.	TRBJ1-1	TRBV30	CAWSGMRGDTEAFF	TGTGCCTGGAGTGGGATGCGGGGAGACACTGAAGCTTTCTTT
.	.	TRBJ2-2	TRBV6-5	CAIRRPEIGELFF	TGTGCCATCCGGCGGCCTGAGATCGGGGAGCTGTTTTTT
.	TRBD1	TRBJ2-3	TRBV28	CASSLVGQGTDTQYF	TGTGCCAGCAGTTTAGTAGGACAGGGCACAGATACGCAGTATTTT
.	.	TRBJ2-2	TRBV9	CASSVSHSNTGELFF	TGTGCCAGCAGCGTATCCCACTCGAACACCGGGGAGCTGTTTTTT
.	.	TRBJ2-1	TRBV6-6	CASSRDTSTTNEQFF	TGTGCCAGCAGTCGAGACACCTCAACGACAAATGAGCAGTTCTTC
.	.	TRBJ2-1	TRBV6-5	CASSQVDEQFF	TGTGCCAGCAGCCAAGTAGATGAGCAGTTCTTC
.	.	TRBJ2-1	TRBV7-8	CASSVQGSSYNEQFF	TGTGCCAGCAGCGTTCAGGGGAGCTCCTACAATGAGCAGTTCTTC
few	.	TRBJ1-1	TRBV6-1	CASSEGRGNTEAFF	TGTGCCAGCAGTGAAGGCAGGGGAAATACTGAAGCTTTCTTT
.	.	TRBJ2-1	TRBV9	CASSAYLLDEQFF	TGTGCCAGCAGCGCCTACCTTCTGGATGAGCAGTTCTTC
.	TRBD2	TRBJ2-7	TRBV7-9	CASSFRGSSLGEQYF	TGTGCCAGCAGCTTTCGCGGGAGCTCCCTAGGCGAGCAGTACTTC
.	TRBD1	TRBJ1-1	TRBV5-1	CASRASGGMNTEAFF	TGCGCCAGCAGGGCGTCAGGGGGGATGAACACTGAAGCTTTCTTT
.	.	TRBJ1-2	TRBV13	CASSLGVGGYTF	TGTGCCAGCAGCTTAGGGGTCGGTGGCTACACCTTC
.	TRBD1	TRBJ1-2	TRBV11-2	CASSQAGQGKYYGYTF	TGTGCCAGCAGCCAAGCGGGACAGGGAAAATACTATGGCTACACCTTC
.	TRBD2	TRBJ2-5	TRBV24-1	CATSGGLAREETQYF	TGTGCCACCAGTGGAGGACTAGCGAGGGAAGAGACCCAGTACTTC
.	.	TRBJ2-2	TRBV5-1	CASSWGDANTGELFF	TGCGCCAGCAGCTGGGGGGATGCGAACACCGGGGAGCTGTTTTTT
.	.	TRBJ2-1	TRBV3-1/TRBV3-2	CASSQIQGYNEQFF	TGTGCCAGCAGCCAGATTCAGGGATACAATGAGCAGTTCTTC
.	.	TRBJ2-5	TRBV5-4	CASSSPGTRQETQYF	TGTGCCAGCAGCTCGCCGGGGACAAGGCAAGAGACCCAGTACTTC
.	TRBD1	TRBJ2-5	TRBV7-9	CASSPSPGQGGETQYF	TGTGCCAGCAGCCCGTCCCCGGGACAGGGTGGCGAGACCCAGTACTTC
.	.	TRBJ2-7	TRBV6-5	CASRARGGPSIEQYF	TGTGCCAGCAGGGCAAGGGGGGGGCCGTCGATCGAGCAGTACTTC
.	.	TRBJ2-1	TRBV28	CASSSGTVNNEQFF	TGTGCCAGCAGTTCCGGGACTGTGAACAATGAGCAGTTCTTC
.	.	TRBJ2-5	TRBV9	CASSPPVSRQETQYF	TGTGCCAGCAGCCCCCCGGTTTCGAGACAAGAGACCCAGTACTTC
.	.	TRBJ1-5	TRBV10-2	CASVGSPGQPQHF	TGCGCCAGCGTCGGGTCCCCCGGGCAGCCCCAGCATTTT
.	.	TRBJ1-6	TRBV28	CASSSPGQSTYNSPLHF	TGTGCCAGCAGTTCTCCCGGACAGTCAACCTATAATTCACCCCTCCACTTT
.	TRBD2	TRBJ2-1	TRBV5-1	CASSLASGIYNEQFF	TGCGCCAGCAGCTTAGCTAGCGGGATCTACAATGAGCAGTTCTTC
.	TRBD2	TRBJ2-1	TRBV24-1	CATRKAGGNNEQFF	TGTGCCACCAGAAAAGCGGGAGGGAACAATGAGCAGTTCTTC
.	.	TRBJ1-2	TRBV12-3/TRBV12-4	CASSVTAFYGYTF	TGTGCCAGCAGTGTAACAGCTTTCTATGGCTACACCTTC
.	.	TRBJ1-1	TRBV19	CASSTRVGGTEAFF	TGTGCCAGTAGTACCCGTGTTGGCGGCACTGAAGCTTTCTTT
.	TRBD1	TRBJ2-7	TRBV11-2	CASSFLLRSGQGVYEQYF	TGTGCCAGCAGCTTTCTCCTACGGTCGGGACAGGGAGTATACGAGCAGTACTTC
.	.	TRBJ1-5	TRBV19	CASERQAREPQHF	TGTGCCAGTGAAAGACAGGCGCGAGAGCCCCAGCATTTT
.	.	TRBJ2-1	TRBV5-1	CASSSQGHEQFF	TGCGCCAGCAGCTCACAGGGCCATGAGCAGTTCTTC